Listed here are 29 T cell receptor beta chains from one sample, sequenced in a study of blood T cell repertoires in COVID-19. Produced via immunoSEQ multiplex PCR; TCRdb's table is partial and in-frame only. The sample has about 190,000 clones, 70% to 85% seen once; the top ten hold roughly 12%. What was sequenced was peripheral blood. All receptors derive from a woman between 45 and 60 years old with acute or convalescent COVID-19.

This clone was counted a few times. The chain is built from TRBV6-5 and TRBJ1-1; D is undetermined. The V end lost 6 bases, the J end lost 7 bases, and 9 bases lay between the germline ends. This CDR3 is 11 amino acids long. CDR1 and CDR2 (germline): MNHEY, SVGAGI. CDR3 loop: CASSRTGEAFF. The CDR3 DNA follows: TGTGCCAGCAGCCGTACCGGTGAAGCTTTCTTT.

This CDR3 reads CASSISRDRGAKLFF. The DNA for the CDR3 is TGTGCCAGCAGTATATCCCGGGACAGGGGGGCAAAACTGTTTTTT. The chain is built from TRBV2 and TRBJ1-4; 11 bases are a match to TRBD1. The CDR3 spans 15 residues. CDR1 and CDR2 from the germline V gene are SNHLY and FYNNEI. With V trimmed by 5 bases and J by 10 bases, 9 bases remained unmatched. The variable domain in full, completed from reference TRBV2 and TRBJ1-4, reads EPEVTQTPSHQVTQMGQEVILRCVPISNHLYFYWYRQILGQKVEFLVSFYNNEISEKSEIFDDQFSVERPDGSNFTLKIRSTKLEDSAMYFCASSISRDRGAKLFFGSGTQLSVL.

This clone was seen a handful of times. The rearrangement uses TRBV13 and TRBJ2-1; tentative D call: TRBD1 (6 bases). In germline, CDR1 is PRHDT, CDR2 FYEKMQ (reference sequence). V lost 2 bases, J lost 7 bases, and 21 bases lay in between. The CDR3 runs to 17 residues. The CDR3 DNA reads as TGTGCCAGCAGCTTAATTTTAACAGGGAAAAGAGTAAATGAGCAGTTCTTC. Protein sequence: CASSLILTGKRVNEQFF.

The CDR3 coding sequence is TGCAGTGCTAGTCGAGGCGACCGTAGCAACACTGAAGCTTTCTTT. Protein product: CSASRGDRSNTEAFF. J is TRBJ1-1 and V is TRBV20-1, with no clear D. CDR1 and CDR2 (germline): DFQATT, SNEGSKA (reference sequence). The CDR3 totals 15 residues. V gave up 3 bases and J gave up 2 bases, with 16 bases separating them.

This clone was seen just once. The V call is TRBV11-3, the J call TRBJ2-3, with 8 bases matching TRBD2. There are 17 residues in the CDR3. Germline V CDR1 and CDR2: SGHNT, YENEEA. V shed 5 bases and J 4 bases; nucleotides not matched to a gene: 14. As DNA, the CDR3 is TGTGCCAGCAGCCAAAGGCGGATCGCGGGGGGACCAGATACGCAGTATTTT. Encoded protein: CASSQRRIAGGPDTQYF.

The chain combines TRBV9 with TRBJ1-6; 8 positions agree with TRBD1. The CDR3 extends over 14 amino acids. J was trimmed by 8 bases and V by 4 bases; bases with no gene match: 5. Germline CDR1 and CDR2: SGDLS and YYNGEE. The CDR3, as DNA: TGTGCCAGCAGCCAGGACAGGGCTGATTCACCCCTCCACTTT. Amino acids: CASSQDRADSPLHF. Variable domain in full (rest from reference TRBV9 and TRBJ1-6): DSGVTQTPKHLITATGQRVTLRCSPRSGDLSVYWYQQSLDQGLQFLIQYYNGEERAKGNILERFSAQQFPDLHSELNLSSLELGDSALYFCASSQDRADSPLHFGNGTRLTVT.

This sequence joins TRBV28 and TRBJ2-7; the match to TRBD1 covers 9 bases. V was pared by 8 bases and J by 2 bases, with 10 bases of the junction left unmatched. The CDR3 runs to 15 residues. CDR1 and CDR2 from the germline V gene are MDHEN and SYDVKM. CDR3 nucleotide sequence: TGTGCCAGCCTTAAGCTGGGACAGGGACCCTACGAGCAGTACTTC. Translation: CASLKLGQGPYEQYF.

V and J are TRBV5-5 and TRBJ2-2; unclear D gene. The V end lost 4 bases, the J end lost 7 bases, and 26 bases lay between the germline ends. This CDR3 region has 18 residues. Germline V gene lookup returns CDR1 SGHKS and CDR2 YYEKEE (reference sequence). The CDR3 sequence: CASSPGFIKAFMGGELFF. CDR3 DNA: TGTGCCAGCAGCCCCGGGTTTATAAAAGCCTTTATGGGCGGGGAGCTGTTTTTT.

The table lists this clone with a few counts. The CDR3 nucleotides read TGTGCCAGCAGCGAGTTCAACACCGGGGAGCTGTTTTTT. It translates to CASSEFNTGELFF. The chain combines TRBV7-2 with TRBJ2-2; D not certain. V gave up 5 bases and J gave up 2 bases, with 6 bases separating them. This CDR3 contains 13 residues. From germline, CDR1 is SGHTA and CDR2 FQGNSA.

V gene TRBV18 combines with J gene TRBJ1-4, with 7 nucleotides matching TRBD1. Trimming at V came to 3 bases and at J to 5 bases, leaving 3 bases not matched to a gene. The CDR3 length is 14 residues. Germline CDR1 reads KGHSH; CDR2 reads LQKENI. The CDR3 DNA reads TGTGCCAGCTCACCCACAGGGGCGAATGAAAAACTGTTTTTT. Its translation: CASSPTGANEKLFF. The variable domain in full, completed from reference TRBV18 and TRBJ1-4, reads NAGVMQNPRHLVRRRGQEARLRCSPMKGHSHVYWYRQLPEEGLKFMVYLQKENIIDESGMPKERFSAEFPKEGPSILRIQQVVRGDSAAYFCASSPTGANEKLFFGSGTQLSVL.

As concerns this clone: Germline and junction disagree at one end, which may indicate a read error. This chain connects TRBV27 to TRBJ2-7, with 9 bases matching TRBD2. The CDR3 spans 14 residues. CDR1 and CDR2 from the germline V gene are MNHEY and SMNVEV (reference sequence). CDR3 sequence (DNA): TGTGCCAGCAGGGTCGCTCTGGTTAGCGGGGGAGCTGTTTTC. This gives the protein CASRVALVSGGAVF.

This chain links TRBV7-2 with TRBJ2-7; D may be TRBD2 (6 bases). The CDR3 contains 14 residues. Germline values: CDR1 SGHTA, CDR2 FQGNSA. Between the trimmed V and J ends, which lost 3 bases and 2 bases, there was a span of 11 bases. CDR3 sequence: CASSLAGSAYEQYF. The CDR3 nucleotides are TGTGCCAGCAGCTTGGCGGGATCGGCCTACGAGCAGTACTTC.

V usage is TRBV14 and J usage is TRBJ2-1; D gene uncertain. This CDR3 is 13 amino acids long. Germline V CDR1 and CDR2: SGHDN, FVKESK. V gave up 5 bases and J gave up 9 bases, with 14 bases separating them. The CDR3 DNA is TGTGCCAGCAGCTATGGCCCACGGAGTGAGCAGTTCTTC. The encoded protein is CASSYGPRSEQFF.

This clone was counted once. The chain joins TRBV5-5 to TRBJ1-1, with TRBD1 matching over 8 bases. The CDR3 contains 14 residues. The germline V gene encodes CDR1 SGHKS and CDR2 YYEKEE (reference sequence). The V gene end was trimmed by 5 bases and the J gene end by 4 bases; junction bases not matched to a gene: 7. The CDR3 DNA sequence: TGTGCCAGCAGTGGGGACAGGTCAGTCACTGAAGCTTTCTTT. It translates to CASSGDRSVTEAFF.

The chain has TRBV29-1 and TRBJ2-7; 8 nucleotides agree with TRBD1. The V segment lost 4 bases and the J segment 0 bases; nucleotides outside the gene matches: 2. This CDR3 has 13 residues. CDR1 and CDR2 from the germline V gene are SQVTM and ANQGSEA. The CDR3 DNA is TGCAGCGTTGGGACAGGGCCCTCCTACGAGCAGTACTTC. It translates to CSVGTGPSYEQYF.

This chain joins TRBV30 and TRBJ2-1; tentative D call: TRBD1 (6 bases). The V end was cut by 0 bases, the J end by 8 bases, with 8 bases between. The germline V gene has CDR1 GTSNPN and CDR2 SVGIG (reference sequence). This CDR3 contains 12 residues. The CDR3, as DNA: TGTGCCTGGAGTGTACAGGGCCATGAGCAGTTCTTC. This sequence encodes CAWSVQGHEQFF.

This chain uses TRBV28 with TRBJ2-7, with D perhaps matching TRBD1 (5 bases). Germline V gene lookup returns CDR1 MDHEN and CDR2 SYDVKM. Trimming removed 4 bases at V and 4 bases at J, with 8 bases between. This CDR3 spans 12 amino acids. Written as DNA, the CDR3 is TGTGCCAGCAGTTCCGACAGTTACGAGCAGTACTTC. This encodes CASSSDSYEQYF.

This clone was picked up a small number of times. The V call is TRBV5-4, the J call TRBJ2-2; a weak D match, TRBD2 (6 bases). Trimming took off 4 bases at V and 4 bases at J, with 14 bases between the two ends. In germline, CDR1 is SGHNT, CDR2 YYREEE (reference sequence). The CDR3 covers 15 residues. The CDR3 protein is CASSPAGGTTGELFF. For the CDR3, the DNA is TGTGCCAGCAGCCCCGCCGGGGGAACCACCGGGGAGCTGTTTTTT. The complete variable domain, with remaining parts taken from reference TRBV5-4 and TRBJ2-2, reads ETGVTQSPTHLIKTRGQQVTLRCSSQSGHNTVSWYQQALGQGPQFIFQYYREEENGRGNFPPRFSGLQFPNYSSELNVNALELDDSALYLCASSPAGGTTGELFFGEGSRLTVL.

V gene TRBV12-3 or TRBV12-4 combines with J gene TRBJ1-1, with 10 positions matching TRBD1. Trimming cost V 6 bases and J 5 bases; bases outside gene matches: 3. The CDR3 is 13 amino acids. CDR3 residues: CASRTGGYTEAFF. CDR3 nucleotides: TGTGCCAGCAGGACAGGGGGCTATACTGAAGCTTTCTTT.

V gene TRBV3-1 (or the pseudogene TRBV3-2) combines with J gene TRBJ1-6, with D perhaps matching TRBD1 (6 bases). Trimming removed 0 bases from V and 8 bases from J, with 14 bases in between. Germline V gives CDR1 LGHDT, CDR2 YNNKEL (reference sequence). The CDR3 loop spans 16 amino acids. The chain's CDR3 is CASSQDLTGHYSPLHF. CDR3 in DNA: TGTGCCAGCAGCCAAGATCTAACGGGACATTATTCACCCCTCCACTTT.

The J gene is TRBJ2-2, the V gene TRBV28; maybe TRBD2 (6 bases). CDR3 length: 16 amino acids. V dropped 5 bases and J dropped 5 bases, with 18 bases sitting between them. Germline loops: CDR1 MDHEN, CDR2 SYDVKM. This chain's CDR3 is CASSIRGSGITGELFF. CDR3 sequence (DNA): TGTGCCAGCAGTATCCGGGGTAGCGGAATTACCGGGGAGCTGTTTTTT.

The CDR3 nucleotides are TGTGCCAGCAGCTTGGTGGAGACCACAGATACGCAGTATTTT. It is translated as CASSLVETTDTQYF. The rearrangement links TRBV7-8 to TRBJ2-3; D gene unclear. This CDR3 has 14 residues. The V and J ends lost 3 bases and 2 bases respectively, with 9 bases between them. Germline V gene sequence: CDR1 SGHVS, CDR2 FQNEAQ.

The chain combines TRBV12-3 or TRBV12-4 with TRBJ2-5; D is undetermined. The CDR3 extends over 13 amino acids. The V and J ends lost 3 bases and 5 bases respectively, with 10 bases between them. CDR3 loop: CASSFFNEETQYF. DNA for the CDR3: TGTGCCAGCAGTTTTTTCAACGAGGAGACCCAGTACTTC.

This chain connects TRBV7-9 to TRBJ1-5, with D unresolved. Germline lookup yields CDR1 SEHNR and CDR2 FQNEAQ (reference sequence). The V gene lost 0 bases and the J gene lost 6 bases, with 15 bases spanning the gap. This CDR3 has 16 amino acids. The CDR3 here is CASSLADSLGGQPQHF. The CDR3 DNA is TGTGCCAGCAGCTTAGCTGACTCACTCGGAGGTCAGCCCCAGCATTTT.

V usage is TRBV5-8 and J usage is TRBJ2-1; 8 nucleotides align to TRBD2. The CDR3 length is 16 residues. V lost 0 bases, J lost 0 bases, and 2 bases stayed unmatched. The germline V gene encodes CDR1 SGHTS and CDR2 YDEGEE. CDR3 amino acids: CASSLGTSPSYNEQFF. CDR3 nucleotides: TGTGCCAGCAGCTTGGGGACTAGCCCCTCCTACAATGAGCAGTTCTTC.

There are a few counts of this clone. The CDR3 region is CASRTGLSGSSPETQYF. CDR3 bases: TGTGCCAGCAGGACAGGTCTCAGCGGGAGTTCCCCAGAGACCCAGTACTTC. This rearrangement joins TRBV7-9 to TRBJ2-5, with 8 bases lining up with TRBD2. Germline CDR1 reads SEHNR; CDR2 reads FQNEAQ (reference sequence). Trimming cost V 6 bases and J 4 bases; bases outside gene matches: 16. The CDR3 totals 17 residues.

The V call is TRBV9, the J call TRBJ1-2; D not certain. The germline V gene has CDR1 SGDLS and CDR2 YYNGEE. This CDR3 region has 15 residues. V lost 0 bases and J lost 5, with 14 bases in between. CDR3 amino acids: CASSVGREPFYGYTF. In DNA, the CDR3 is TGTGCCAGCAGCGTAGGGAGGGAGCCCTTTTATGGCTACACCTTC. The complete variable domain, with remaining parts taken from reference TRBV9 and TRBJ1-2, reads DSGVTQTPKHLITATGQRVTLRCSPRSGDLSVYWYQQSLDQGLQFLIQYYNGEERAKGNILERFSAQQFPDLHSELNLSSLELGDSALYFCASSVGREPFYGYTFGSGTRLTVV.

The V gene is TRBV5-4, the J gene TRBJ2-7; 7 bases map to TRBD1. The V gene end was trimmed by 0 bases and the J gene end by 5 bases; junction bases not matched to a gene: 2. The CDR3 is 13 residues long. Germline V gene lookup returns CDR1 SGHNT and CDR2 YYREEE (reference sequence). In DNA, the CDR3 is TGTGCCAGCAGCTTGGACAGGGGCAACGAGCAGTACTTC. Translation: CASSLDRGNEQYF. Full variable domain (missing parts from reference TRBV5-4 and TRBJ2-7): ETGVTQSPTHLIKTRGQQVTLRCSSQSGHNTVSWYQQALGQGPQFIFQYYREEENGRGNFPPRFSGLQFPNYSSELNVNALELDDSALYLCASSLDRGNEQYFGPGTRLTVT.

This rearrangement joins TRBV30 to TRBJ1-2; 7 bases fit TRBD1. Germline V gene lookup returns CDR1 GTSNPN and CDR2 SVGIG (reference sequence). V was pared by 3 bases and J by 4 bases, with 5 bases of the junction left unmatched. There are 13 residues in the CDR3. The CDR3, as DNA: TGTGCCTGGAGCCTAGGGGGCGTCTATGGCTACACCTTC. The encoded protein is CAWSLGGVYGYTF.